The rows below give T cell receptor beta chains drawn from one sample of a study of T cell repertoires in cytomegalovirus infection. No antigen has been assigned to these receptors. MiXCR was run by TCRdb on the reads, yielding one entry per CDR3 protein. The sample includes around 360,000 distinct CDR3 sequences, roughly 36% seen only once; the top ten take roughly 14%. The sample in question was cultured PBMCs, obtained from culture after CMV antigen stimulation. The receptors derive from a human donor in good health (CMV status not recorded). Some clones in this sample may be carry-over from other donors' samples. Each CDR3 is given with its conserved first and last residue. Each record gives: D gene, J gene, clone size, V gene, CDR3 DNA, CDR3 protein. A D gene is named only where the DNA matches it firmly. Where a row states a size, it is once, few, many or the class of an expanded clone; other rows omit it.

.,TRBJ2-3,many,TRBV7-8,TGTGCCAGCAGCTTTTATGGAGCCACAGATACGCAGTATTTT,CASSFYGATDTQYF
.,TRBJ2-5,few,TRBV4-3,TGCGCCAGCAGCCAAGTGTGGAGCGGGCTCGGGCAAGAGACCCAGTACTTC,CASSQVWSGLGQETQYF
TRBD1,TRBJ1-2,once,TRBV5-1,TGCGCCAGCAGAACCGGGACAGGGAACTATGGCTACACCTTC,CASRTGTGNYGYTF
TRBD2,TRBJ2-3,many,TRBV7-2,TGTGCCAGCAGTATTAGCGGGAGGTTAGATACGCAGTATTTT,CASSISGRLDTQYF
TRBD2,TRBJ2-1,.,TRBV7-2,TGTGCCAGCAGCTTAGTAGCGGGAGGGAACAATGAGCAGTTCTTC,CASSLVAGGNNEQFF
.,TRBJ1-2,few,TRBV7-2,TGTGCCAGCAGCCCGACGACTCTCCGCCGAACTTCTAACTATGGCTACACCTTC,CASSPTTLRRTSNYGYTF
TRBD2,TRBJ2-3,few,TRBV7-3,TGTGCCAGCAGCGTTAGCGGGATAGGAGATACGCAGTATTTT,CASSVSGIGDTQYF
TRBD2,TRBJ2-5,.,TRBV5-6,TGTGCCAGCAGCTTGAGGTCTAGCGGGAGTGAAGAGACCCAGTACTTC,CASSLRSSGSEETQYF
.,TRBJ2-1,.,TRBV6-2/TRBV6-3,TGTGCCAGCGGCACTCACAATGAGCAGTTCTTC,CASGTHNEQFF
.,TRBJ1-2,.,TRBV3-1,TGTGCCAGCAGCCGCGGGGAGGGAGGGTATGGCTACACCTTC,CASSRGEGGYGYTF
.,TRBJ2-1,few,TRBV30,TGTGCCTGGAGTACATTGGCCGTTTCTAGGGAGCAGTTCTTC,CAWSTLAVSREQFF
TRBD1,TRBJ1-2,.,TRBV24-1,TGTGCCACCGGACAGGGCCATGGCTACACCTTC,CATGQGHGYTF
.,TRBJ1-3,.,TRBV7-9,TGTGCCAGCAGCTCCACAGGGTTCACCATATATTTT,CASSSTGFTIYF
.,TRBJ2-5,few,TRBV7-2,TGTGCCAGCAGCTTGCAGAGACGAGAGACCCAGTACTTC,CASSLQRRETQYF
TRBD2,TRBJ2-5,.,TRBV6-5,TGTGCCAGCAGATCTCGAGGACTAGCGGGAGAGATCGCGACCCAGTACTTC,CASRSRGLAGEIATQYF
TRBD2,TRBJ2-1,.,TRBV7-2,TGTGCCAGCAGCTTGGATAGGGCTAGCGGCCCCCTCGGGCAGTTCTTC,CASSLDRASGPLGQFF
.,TRBJ2-2,few,TRBV24-1,TGTGCCACCAGTGAGGGCTTCTTCGGGGAGCTGTTTTTT,CATSEGFFGELFF
.,TRBJ1-5,many,TRBV19,TGTGCCAGTAGTATAGGTTACACACAGCCCCAGCATTTT,CASSIGYTQPQHF
TRBD1,TRBJ2-1,.,TRBV2,TGTGCCAGCAGTGAACAGGGGGAAAGTTACAATGAGCAGTTCTTC,CASSEQGESYNEQFF
.,TRBJ2-3,.,TRBV4-1,TGCGCCAGCAGCCAAGGGGCCCACACAGATACGCAGTATTTT,CASSQGAHTDTQYF
.,TRBJ2-2,.,TRBV7-2,TGTGCCAGCAGCTTTACAGGCGGGGAGCTGTTTTTT,CASSFTGGELFF
TRBD1,TRBJ1-2,.,TRBV7-9,TGTGCCAGCAGCTTATACGCAGGGGGCGGCTACACCTTC,CASSLYAGGGYTF
TRBD2,TRBJ2-7,.,TRBV7-2,TGTGCCAGCAGCCGATCAAGTGGGTTTACAGCGGGACGAGGAGAGCAGTACTTC,CASSRSSGFTAGRGEQYF
.,TRBJ2-2,.,TRBV11-2,TGTGCCAGCAGCATCGCAGCGGCCCCCGGGGGAGCCGGGGAGCTGTTTTTT,CASSIAAAPGGAGELFF
.,TRBJ2-1,.,TRBV6-1,TGTGCCAGCAGTGAAACAGGGAGTGAGTTCTTC,CASSETGSEFF
TRBD2,TRBJ2-5,.,TRBV12-3/TRBV12-4,TGTGCCAGCAGTTTCGACGGGACTAGCACAGAGACCCAGTACTTC,CASSFDGTSTETQYF
TRBD2,TRBJ2-7,.,TRBV7-2,TGTGCCAGCAGCCCAGGGGCGGGACTAGCGGGCTACGAGCAGTACTTC,CASSPGAGLAGYEQYF
TRBD1,TRBJ2-6,.,TRBV10-3,TGTGCCATCAGTCCGGGACAGGGAAACTCTGGGGCCAACGTCCTGACTTTC,CAISPGQGNSGANVLTF
TRBD1,TRBJ2-3,few,TRBV6-5,TGTGCCAGCAGTTACAGGAGACAGGGGGCCGGAGATACGCAGTATTTT,CASSYRRQGAGDTQYF
TRBD2,TRBJ2-5,.,TRBV19,TGTGCCAGTAGTAGGACTAGCGGGCCATCTCAAGAGACCCAGTACTTC,CASSRTSGPSQETQYF
.,TRBJ2-5,.,TRBV7-8,TGTGCCAGCAGCCTACACAGGACAGACGGGGAGACCCAGTACTTC,CASSLHRTDGETQYF
.,TRBJ1-1,.,TRBV28,TGTGCCAGCAATACCGTTGCGTTGTTGAACACTGAAGCTTTCTTT,CASNTVALLNTEAFF
TRBD1,TRBJ1-5,.,TRBV20-1,TGCAGTGCTGCGGCGGGACAGTATCACCAGCCCCAGCATTTT,CSAAAGQYHQPQHF
.,TRBJ2-4,.,TRBV6-5,TGTGCCAGCAGTTACTCAGGGCGGGGCAGGCTAGCCAAAAACATTCAGTACTTC,CASSYSGRGRLAKNIQYF
.,TRBJ2-5,.,TRBV7-6,TGTGCCAGCAGCTTAGAATTCCTAAACCAAGAGACCCAGTACTTC,CASSLEFLNQETQYF
.,TRBJ1-2,.,TRBV5-1,TGCGCCAGCAGCTTAATCGACAGGCCCCTCTATGGCTACACCTTC,CASSLIDRPLYGYTF
.,TRBJ2-1,.,TRBV28,TGTGCCACCCGCCTGGGAGAGCAGTTCTTC,CATRLGEQFF
.,TRBJ1-2,.,TRBV7-2,TGTGCCAGCAGCTTAGTTCAGGGGACTAACTATGGCTACACCTTC,CASSLVQGTNYGYTF
.,TRBJ2-6,once,TRBV6-1,TGTGCCAGCAGTGAACAGGGCTGGGGCTCTGGGGCCAACGTCCTGACTTTC,CASSEQGWGSGANVLTF
TRBD2,TRBJ2-3,.,TRBV4-1,TGCGCCAGCAGCCGCGACCTAGCGGGAGTAGCAGATACGCAGTATTTT,CASSRDLAGVADTQYF
TRBD2,TRBJ2-3,.,TRBV12-3/TRBV12-4,TGTGCCAGCACCATAACTAGCGGAGACACAGATACGCAGTATTTT,CASTITSGDTDTQYF
.,TRBJ2-5,.,TRBV19,TGTGCCAGTAGCATGTACCAAGAGACCCAGTACTTC,CASSMYQETQYF
.,TRBJ2-5,few,TRBV7-2,TGTGCCAGCAGCTTGGTTCCGGGCCAAGAGACCCAGTACTTC,CASSLVPGQETQYF
.,TRBJ2-3,few,TRBV7-6,TGTGCCAGCAGCTTACCAGTTTCGACACCCTCTCTCCGACCCACAGATACGCAGTATTTT,CASSLPVSTPSLRPTDTQYF
TRBD1,TRBJ2-3,.,TRBV6-2/TRBV6-3,TGTGCCAAGTGGGAACGACAGGGGCTACCTGGTGACACAGATACGCAGTATTTT,CAKWERQGLPGDTDTQYF